Sequencing of this T cell receptor beta chain was carried out in a study of beta chain features in type 1 diabetes (dated by TCRdb to the late 2010s). With regard to the full study: Patients and healthy donors did not differ in mean age, gender distribution, total cell number or subset yield. A total of some 110 million sorted cells were examined across all samples, and a strong correlation was observed between cell number per subset and RNA yield. In the study, recently diagnosed type 1 diabetes patients and matched healthy donors were compared on the TCRB repertoires of their sorted circulating CD4+ T cell subsets. Regulatory and stem cell-like memory subsets were obtained from only 8 patients and about eight healthy donors, while naive and central memory subsets were obtained from all 30 or so donors. The paper as a whole reports these results and caveats: PCR might favor shorter templates, but patient and control samples were amplified and corrected together, so any skew would affect both groups equally. Naive, central memory and regulatory TCRB repertoires appeared to be more similar among patients than among healthy donors. Fewer insertions and more nucleotide deletions at VDJ recombination sites were observed in patients with type 1 diabetes, implying thymic rearrangement abnormalities. A moderate but significant shortening of TCRB CDR3 length was observed in type 1 diabetes patients in all four CD4+ subsets. Because the HLA sub-analyses included only small numbers of individuals, any influence of HLA type on TCRB rearrangement was left unresolved. Because cDNA was sequenced instead of genomic DNA, activated cells with high expression could be over-represented, although the groups did not differ in activation or CD3 levels.

The entire amount of isolated RNA was reverse transcribed using the High Capacity cDNA Reverse Transcription Kit, so the sequenced TCRB transcripts were expressed ones. Deep immunoSEQ sequencing was performed on naive, central memory and regulatory T cell samples, with an average of approximately 4 million total reads per sample. Sorted cells were lysed in RLT buffer, and RNA was extracted using DNase-treated RNeasy Micro or Mini kits according to cell number. Each cell subset was processed separately to prevent cross-contamination, with patient and healthy donor samples processed together. Using the immunoSEQ multiplex PCR, TCRB sequences were amplified from cDNA into 87-bp fragments spanning the CDR3 region. Sequencing of the amplicons was performed on the Illumina HiSeq platform. Processing in the source paper ran as follows. Synthetic template baselines were used to correct PCR bias computationally, reads within Hamming distance 2 were collapsed, and singletons that could not be merged were discarded. By aligning reads against IMGT, V, D and J genes, CDR3 length, and insertions or deletions at six rearrangement sites were assigned. Within each subset, clonotype counts were normalized to sorted cell number, and only after that were true diversity and Gini coefficients computed with the tcR R package. The overlap coefficient, calculated on TCRB nucleotide sequences, was used to measure repertoire sharing. Entries here come from immuneACCESS through TCRdb and include only in-frame sequences with V and J called. Some clones fail to appear in such tables; in the studies checked, an unresolved V gene covers under half of the shortfall, and the cause of the remainder is unknown. That table furnishes V, J and clone size, whereas the DNA furnished D and trimming. The sample data list 150,000 to 200,000 clones, and around 7.9% of these were observed just once. In total, the top ten clones hold 0.5% of the sample.

This clone was found a few times. Its antigen target is currently unknown. Base qualities are not at hand, and no much larger clone is one base apart. A single peripheral blood draw of about 120 mL on average was collected from each donor into heparinised tubes. Naive, central memory, regulatory and stem cell-like memory CD4+ T cells were sorted on a BD FACSAria II using a panel including CD45RO, CCR7, CD25, CD127, CD95 and CD27. All sorted populations exceeded 98% purity. Right away, PBMCs were isolated by Lymphoprep density gradient centrifugation and were stained directly, with no culture step. To minimize batch effects, samples were stained and sorted in pairs, one healthy donor with one patient per experiment. The CDR3, cysteine through phenylalanine, is 15 amino acids long. Only the CDR3 part of the read is kept: 45 bases, read in frame from the first base. The CDR1 and CDR2 encoded by the germline V gene are KGHSH and LQKENI. At the junction V is shortened by 3 bases and J by 7 bases, with 16 bases in between.

The specimen was central memory CD4+ T cells from blood. The clonotype originates from a man aged 18 to 29 with type 1 diabetes. The V and J genes are TRBV18 and TRBJ2-1; TRBD1 might be the D gene, on 6 matching bases. CDR3 region: CASSPRQEGDNEQFF. Read as DNA, the sequence is TGTGCCAGCTCACCCAGACAGGAAGGGGATAATGAGCAGTTCTTC. With the rest looked up from the reference TRBV18 and TRBJ2-1 genes rather than sequenced, the full variable domain is NAGVMQNPRHLVRRRGQEARLRCSPMKGHSHVYWYRQLPEEGLKFMVYLQKENIIDESGMPKERFSAEFPKEGPSILRIQQVVRGDSAAYFCASSPRQEGDNEQFFGPGTRLTVL.